This T cell receptor beta chain derives from a study of memory CD4+ T cells and cytomegalovirus serostatus. At the level of the study: This sample comes from healthy Belgian adults, about nine CMV seropositive, approximately 24 seronegative.

About this clone: What it recognizes is unknown.

General study points: The CMV-associated TCR signature appears largely within the CD4+ memory repertoire. Repertoires predicted CMV serostatus with median bootstrapped AUC of around 0.95.

TCRdb's copy holds only in-frame clones and misses some; the assay was immunoSEQ multiplex PCR. The sample records about 75,000 clones, around 80% being singletons. This CDR3 is built from 12 residues. Germline values: CDR1 LGHNT, CDR2 FRNRAP. Deletions cut 6 bases from V and 8 bases from J, with 10 bases between. Single viable CD3+CD4+CD8-CD45RO+ cells were sorted as the memory CD4+ T cells. The chain uses TRBV12-5 and TRBJ2-2; unclear D gene. The origin of this receptor is an adult in good health and CMV-seropositive. Sequenced input: memory CD4+ T cells from blood. This CDR3 reads CASGNPQGELFF. CDR3 nucleotide sequence: TGTGCTAGTGGCAATCCACAGGGGGAGCTGTTTTTT.